Below are 25 T cell receptor beta chains sequenced from a single sample in a study of cytomegalovirus exposure and HLA in healthy donors. PCR primers comprised 60 Vbeta and 13 Jbeta primers. The table came from immunoSEQ multiplex PCR; TCRdb's copy has only in-frame clones and leaves some out. In the table there are some 130,000 clones, around nine tenths of which are singletons. Material for sequencing was PBMCs. The receptors were sampled from a woman in her thirties in good health and CMV-seronegative.

The V gene is TRBV28, the J gene TRBJ2-7, with D possibly being TRBD2 (5 bases). CDR1 is MDHEN and CDR2 is SYDVKM in the germline V gene. This CDR3 has 14 residues. V was clipped by 5 bases and J by 2 bases, with 13 bases between them. This CDR3 is CASSLLDGTYEQYF. DNA for the CDR3: TGTGCCAGCAGTCTACTAGACGGGACCTACGAGCAGTACTTC. The full variable domain, completed using reference TRBV28 and TRBJ2-7, is DVKVTQSSRYLVKRTGEKVFLECVQDMDHENMFWYRQDPGLGLRLIYFSYDVKMKEKGDIPEGYSVSREKKERFSLILESASTNQTSMYLCASSLLDGTYEQYFGPGTRLTVT.

The V and J genes are TRBV7-9 and TRBJ2-2; weak D call: TRBD1 (6 bases). V shed 1 base and J shed 6 bases, with 12 bases lying between them. This CDR3 spans 15 amino acids. CDR1 and CDR2 from the germline V gene are SEHNR and FQNEAQ (reference sequence). For the CDR3, the DNA is TGTGCCAGCAGCTTAGAGGCAGGGGAAGCCGGGGAGCTGTTTTTT. Translating it yields CASSLEAGEAGELFF.

The chain employs TRBV11-2 and TRBJ2-7; 7 nucleotides agree with TRBD2. After removal of 3 bases from V and 3 bases from J, the junction contained 8 bases not matched to a gene. Germline CDR1 reads SGHAT; CDR2 reads FQNNGV. The CDR3 runs 15 residues. For the CDR3, the DNA is TGTGCCAGCAGCTTCATGGGGGGGTTAGGCTACGAGCAGTACTTC. Translated: CASSFMGGLGYEQYF.

V usage is TRBV7-9 and J usage is TRBJ2-3; D remains unclear. Germline values: CDR1 SEHNR, CDR2 FQNEAQ (reference sequence). The CDR3 is 14 amino acids. Trimming stripped 9 bases from V and 4 bases from J, with 17 bases between. CDR3 DNA sequence: TGTGCCAGTAACATACCACCCGCCGCAGATACGCAGTATTTT. This codes for CASNIPPAADTQYF.

A note on this clone: The same CDR3 also results from other DNA sequences found in this sample. This rearrangement joins TRBV5-1 to TRBJ1-2, with TRBD1 identical over 7 bases. Germline assignment: CDR1 SGHRS and CDR2 YFSETQ. V gave up 2 bases and J gave up 5 bases; unmatched junction bases: 3. This CDR3 has 13 residues. CDR3 in amino acids: CASSLQGRYGYTF. CDR3 coding DNA: TGCGCCAGCAGCTTACAGGGGAGATATGGCTACACCTTC.

The chain recombines TRBV28 with TRBJ2-3; D remains ambiguous. The germline V gene encodes CDR1 MDHEN and CDR2 SYDVKM. V dropped 5 bases and J dropped 6 bases, with 6 bases sitting between them. CDR3 length: 11 residues. DNA for the CDR3: TGTGCCAGCAGTAAGAGGGATACGCAGTATTTT. Translating gives CASSKRDTQYF.

The chain is built from TRBV6-5 and TRBJ2-1, with 7 bases that match TRBD2. Germline values: CDR1 MNHEY, CDR2 SVGAGI. The V and J ends lost 0 bases and 3 bases, in that order; junction bases with no gene match: 5. This CDR3 is built from 16 residues. For the CDR3, the DNA is TGTGCCAGCAGTTACTCGTCGGGAGGTCACTACAATGAGCAGTTCTTC. It is translated as CASSYSSGGHYNEQFF.

This chain links TRBV6-5 with TRBJ2-1, with 9 bases matching TRBD2. This CDR3 contains 16 residues. Germline values: CDR1 MNHEY, CDR2 SVGAGI. The trim removed 4 bases at V and 4 bases at J, leaving 8 bases unmatched. The DNA of the CDR3 is TGTGCCAGCAGTTCTAGGACTAGCGCCCGATACAATGAGCAGTTCTTC. Residues: CASSSRTSARYNEQFF.

In this sample, this clone turned up once. V gene TRBV7-2 combines with J gene TRBJ2-7; the match to TRBD2 covers 9 bases. This CDR3 is 15 amino acids long. Germline loops: CDR1 SGHTA, CDR2 FQGNSA. Losses at the gene ends were 8 bases for V and 2 bases for J; bases not matched to a gene: 10. The CDR3 protein is CASHGASGDPYEQYF. As DNA, the CDR3 is TGTGCCAGCCACGGGGCTAGCGGGGACCCCTACGAGCAGTACTTC.

The chain is built from TRBV4-3 and TRBJ1-4; unclear D gene. CDR3 size: 12 residues. Germline-derived CDR1 and CDR2 are LGHNA and YSLEER. Trimming removed 1 base from V and 8 bases from J, with 5 bases in between. DNA of the CDR3: TGCGCCAGCAGCCAAGCGGGGGAAAAACTGTTTTTT. Translated, it gives CASSQAGEKLFF.

The chain recombines TRBV28 with TRBJ1-5; D call uncertain. V was cut by 7 bases and J by 4 bases, with 5 bases left in between. The CDR3 loop spans 11 amino acids. Germline CDR1 is MDHEN and CDR2 is SYDVKM. The CDR3 spells CASNNNQPQHF. The CDR3 nucleotides are TGTGCCAGCAACAATAATCAGCCCCAGCATTTT.

This chain joins TRBV19 and TRBJ2-7; D gene unclear. From germline, CDR1 is LNHDA and CDR2 SQIVND (reference sequence). This CDR3 comprises 13 residues. V lost 8 bases to trimming and J lost 1 base, with 12 bases between them. The CDR3 nucleotides read TGTGCCAGTTCGGCGGCACCATCCTACGAGCAGTACTTC. Encoded protein: CASSAAPSYEQYF.

The chain employs TRBV28 and TRBJ2-1; 8 bases agree with TRBD1. This CDR3 contains 15 residues. Germline-derived CDR1 and CDR2 are MDHEN and SYDVKM. V trimming: 2 bases; J trimming: 7 bases; junction bases outside the gene matches: 7. CDR3 in amino acids: CASSLPGGSLNEQFF. Written as DNA, the CDR3 is TGTGCCAGCAGTTTACCAGGGGGCTCTTTAAATGAGCAGTTCTTC.

This clone was seen a single time. This CDR3 is also generated by other DNA sequences in the sample. J is TRBJ1-5 and V is TRBV6-5; no reliable D call. Trimming took off 4 bases at V and 1 base at J, with 8 bases between the two ends. This CDR3 comprises 14 residues. Germline-derived CDR1 and CDR2 are MNHEY and SVGAGI. In DNA form, the CDR3 reads TGTGCCAGCAGTTTTAGAGGCAGCAATCAGCCCCAGCATTTT. Protein: CASSFRGSNQPQHF.

The rearrangement uses TRBV6-1 and TRBJ2-7, with D tentatively TRBD1 (6 bases). The CDR3 is made up of 11 amino acids. Germline V CDR1 and CDR2: MNHNS, SASEGT. Trimming left V 8 bases short and J 6 bases short, with 11 bases between. This chain's CDR3 is CASAGAGEQYF. In DNA, the CDR3 is TGTGCCAGCGCAGGGGCTGGCGAGCAGTACTTC.

This chain uses TRBV25-1 with TRBJ2-3; TRBD2 matches at 10 bases. Germline trimming cut 3 bases from V and 3 bases from J; bases unmatched to any gene: 9. Germline loops: CDR1 MGHDK, CDR2 SYGVNS. This CDR3 comprises 17 residues. The CDR3 nucleotides are TGTGCCAGCAGTGAGCCCCCGGCTAGCGGGAGAACAGATACGCAGTATTTT. Translation: CASSEPPASGRTDTQYF.

The V and J genes are TRBV7-3 and TRBJ2-2, with 7 bases matching TRBD1. V lost 7 bases, J lost 8 bases, and 7 bases stayed unmatched. Germline assignment: CDR1 SGHTA and CDR2 FQGTGA. The CDR3 is made up of 13 amino acids. The CDR3: CASKVRQGGELFF. DNA for the CDR3: TGTGCCAGCAAAGTACGACAGGGTGGGGAGCTGTTTTTT.

The chain has TRBV18 and TRBJ1-2; possibly TRBD1 for D (6 bases). V was trimmed by 4 bases and J by 4 bases, leaving 19 bases between them. Germline V gives CDR1 KGHSH, CDR2 LQKENI. This CDR3 comprises 16 residues. CDR3 nucleotide sequence: TGTGCCAGCTCACAACTCGGACAGACCCTTGGCTATGGCTACACCTTC. Its translation is CASSQLGQTLGYGYTF.

The J gene is TRBJ2-3, the V gene TRBV9; TRBD2 aligns across 8 bases. Germline lookup yields CDR1 SGDLS and CDR2 YYNGEE. With V trimmed by 4 bases and J by 1 base, 11 bases remained unmatched. This CDR3 is built from 17 residues. The CDR3 DNA is TGTGCCAGCAGCCTTTCTCGGGGGGGCCGTGGCACAGATACGCAGTATTTT. Encoded protein: CASSLSRGGRGTDTQYF.

The chain joins TRBV29-1 to TRBJ2-7, with TRBD1 matching 7 bases. Germline assignment: CDR1 SQVTM and CDR2 ANQGSEA. This CDR3 is built from 10 residues. Trimming at V came to 5 bases and at J to 9 bases, leaving 4 bases not matched to a gene. CDR3 bases: TGCAGCGTTCAGGGGGATGGGCAGTACTTC. This codes for CSVQGDGQYF.

The rearrangement uses TRBV28 and TRBJ2-1; 8 positions agree with TRBD1. This CDR3 region has 15 residues. Germline V gene sequence: CDR1 MDHEN, CDR2 SYDVKM. V lost 6 bases, J lost 8 bases, and 12 bases stayed unmatched. The CDR3 sequence: CASSLDRVFRDEQFF. CDR3 nucleotides: TGTGCCAGCAGCCTGGACAGGGTTTTTAGGGATGAGCAGTTCTTC.

The V and J genes are TRBV12-5 and TRBJ2-2; 7 bases are shared with TRBD1. Trimming at V came to 6 bases and at J to 6 bases, leaving 4 bases not matched to a gene. CDR3 length: 13 amino acids. The germline gives CDR1 LGHNT, CDR2 FRNRAP. Here the CDR3 DNA reads TGTGCTAGTGGAACAGGGGTCCCCGGGGAGCTGTTTTTT. It yields the protein CASGTGVPGELFF.

The chain carries TRBV4-3 and TRBJ2-7, with D maybe TRBD1 (5 bases). Per germline, CDR1 LGHNA and CDR2 YSLEER. With 1 base removed from V and 2 bases from J, the gap between germline ends came to 9 bases. CDR3 length equals 14 residues. CDR3 loop: CASSQGRGPYEQYF. In DNA, the CDR3 is TGCGCCAGCAGCCAAGGAAGGGGCCCCTACGAGCAGTACTTC.

The chain couples TRBV30 to TRBJ1-5; the D is unclear. Germline V gene lookup returns CDR1 GTSNPN and CDR2 SVGIG (reference sequence). The ends were cut back, 2 bases at V and 4 bases at J, with 9 bases in the middle. CDR3 length: 13 residues. The CDR3 loop is CAWSPQDNQPQHF. The CDR3 DNA follows: TGTGCCTGGAGTCCGCAGGATAATCAGCCCCAGCATTTT.

J is TRBJ2-3 and V is TRBV5-1, with D unclear. The V gene lost 0 bases and the J gene lost 1 base, with 12 bases spanning the gap. Germline CDR1 is SGHRS and CDR2 is YFSETQ. There are 16 residues in the CDR3. CDR3: CASSLVRRLGTDTQYF. The CDR3 nucleotides are TGCGCCAGCAGCTTGGTAAGACGTCTAGGCACAGATACGCAGTATTTT.